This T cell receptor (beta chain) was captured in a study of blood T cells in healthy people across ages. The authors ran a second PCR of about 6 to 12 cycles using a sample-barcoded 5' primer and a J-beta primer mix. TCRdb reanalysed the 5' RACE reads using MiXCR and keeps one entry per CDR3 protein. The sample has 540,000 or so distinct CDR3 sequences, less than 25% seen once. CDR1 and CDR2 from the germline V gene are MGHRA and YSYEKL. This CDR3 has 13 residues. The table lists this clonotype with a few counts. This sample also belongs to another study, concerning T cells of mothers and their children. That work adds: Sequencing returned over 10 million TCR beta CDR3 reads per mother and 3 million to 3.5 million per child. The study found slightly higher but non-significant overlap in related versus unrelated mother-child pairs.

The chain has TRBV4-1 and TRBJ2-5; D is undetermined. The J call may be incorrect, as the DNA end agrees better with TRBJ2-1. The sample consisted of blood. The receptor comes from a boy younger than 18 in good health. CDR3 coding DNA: TGCGCCAGCAGCCAAACTCCTTTTCGGAAGCAGTTCTTC. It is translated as CASSQTPFRKQFF.